This TCR beta chain was sequenced during a study of blood T cell repertoires in COVID-19. Study information: T cells, B-cell-depleted T cells, or PBMCs supplied cDNA or gDNA.

In germline, CDR1 is SGDLS, CDR2 YYNGEE. The J segment lost 4 bases and the V segment lost 0 bases, leaving 5 bases of the junction unmatched. The CDR3 spans 17 residues. Original analysis: The authors estimated nucleated cell counts from reference gene primer amplification. TCRdb's copy holds only in-frame clones and misses some; the assay was immunoSEQ multiplex PCR. The V and J calls and clone size were taken over from that table, and D and trimming were inferred from the DNA. The table has 100,000 to 150,000 clones, about 80% seen once. The TCR was taken from a woman aged 50 to 65 with acute or convalescent COVID-19. Sequencing was carried out using peripheral blood. V and J are TRBV9 and TRBJ2-2, with 11 bases matching TRBD2. The CDR3 DNA is TGTGCCAGCAGCGTAGCCACCGGGACTAGCGGCACCGGGGAGCTGTTTTTT. Translation gives CASSVATGTSGTGELFF.